Listed below are T cell receptor beta chains from one sample, sequenced in a study of CD8+CD57+ T cells in acquired aplastic anemia. MiXCR was run by TCRdb on the reads, yielding one entry per CDR3 protein. The data contain approximately 190,000 distinct CDR3 sequences, around 65% of them singletons. Material: sorted CD4+, CD8+, or CD8+CD57+ T cells (not recorded which) from PBMCs. All receptors come from a human donor with severe aplastic anemia or a healthy control (not recorded which). Each CDR3 is given with its conserved first and last residue. Fields, in order: clone size, D gene, V gene, J gene, CDR3 DNA, CDR3 protein. A D gene is named only where the DNA matches it firmly. Clone size, where shown, is once, few, many, or a class for clones that have expanded.

>-|TRBD1|TRBV7-2|TRBJ1-4
TGTGCCAGCAGCTACGGGACAGACGTGCAATCCGAAAAACTGCTTTTT
CASSYGTDVQSEKLLF
>-|-|TRBV5-1|TRBJ2-7
TGCGCCAGCAGCTTGGACGGACCTGAGCAGTACTTC
CASSLDGPEQYF
>-|-|TRBV14|TRBJ1-6
TGTGCCAGCAGCCAAGAGGGCAATTCACCCCTCCACTTT
CASSQEGNSPLHF
>-|-|TRBV5-1|TRBJ2-3
TGCGCCAGCAGCACCCAGGGAATACCCAGCACAGATACGCAGTATTTT
CASSTQGIPSTDTQYF
>-|-|TRBV19|TRBJ2-7
TGTGCCAGTAGCCACGGGGGCTCCCCCTACGAGCAGTACTTC
CASSHGGSPYEQYF
>-|TRBD1|TRBV4-2|TRBJ1-1
TGTGCCAGCAGCATGACAGGGGGGACATTCATGAACACTGAAGCTTTCTTT
CASSMTGGTFMNTEAFF
>-|TRBD1|TRBV13|TRBJ1-6
TGTGCCAGCAGCCCACGGGGACAGCCCAGGCCATATAATTCACCCCTCCACTTT
CASSPRGQPRPYNSPLHF
>many|-|TRBV9|TRBJ2-7
TGTGCCAGCAGCCAGGGGGGACTAACCTACGAGCAGTACTTC
CASSQGGLTYEQYF
>-|TRBD2|TRBV5-4|TRBJ2-3
TGTGCCAGCAGCTTGGATCTAGCGGGGGGGGTGACGTATTTT
CASSLDLAGGVTYF
>-|-|TRBV9|TRBJ2-7
TGTGCCAGCAGCTTCATGGGGTACGAGCAGTACTTC
CASSFMGYEQYF
>-|-|TRBV2|TRBJ1-5
TGTGCCAGCAGATATCAAGGGGGCCAGCATTTT
CASRYQGGQHF
>-|TRBD1|TRBV7-9|TRBJ2-6
TGTGCCAGCAGCCAACAGGGGCTGAACACTGAAGCTTTC
CASSQQGLNTEAF
>once|-|TRBV10-2|TRBJ2-6
TGCGCCAGCAGGTTTACCCTTCTAAGCTCTGGGGCCAACGTCCTGACTTTC
CASRFTLLSSGANVLTF
>-|TRBD2|TRBV10-2|TRBJ2-7
TGCGCCAGCAGTGAGATGCGGGAGGCTCCGAGCGAGCAGTACTTC
CASSEMREAPSEQYF
>-|-|TRBV20-1|TRBJ1-5
TGCAGTGCTAACAGTGAGGGAGCGAAGCCCCAGCATTTT
CSANSEGAKPQHF
>-|-|TRBV5-1|TRBJ2-7
TGTGCCAGCAGTGGCCGGGTACCTACCTCCTACGAGCAGTACTTC
CASSGRVPTSYEQYF
>many|TRBD2|TRBV29-1|TRBJ2-7
TGCAGCGTGGGGACTAGCGGGGCCGAGCAGTACTTC
CSVGTSGAEQYF
>-|TRBD2|TRBV29-1|TRBJ2-1
TGCAGCGTTGCGGGAGAAGCGGGAGGGCCCAGGAATGAGCAGTTCTTC
CSVAGEAGGPRNEQFF
>-|TRBD2|TRBV7-3|TRBJ2-1
TGTGCCAGCAGCTCTTTAGCGGGAGGGCGGTTCCAAGAGCAGTTCTTC
CASSSLAGGRFQEQFF
>-|-|TRBV9|TRBJ2-3
TGTGCCAGCAGCCTCTCGGGGGTTCAGGGAGATACGCAGTATTTT
CASSLSGVQGDTQYF
>few|-|TRBV24-1|TRBJ2-7
TGTGCCACCAGTGACCCCGGGAAGAGCTCCTACGAGCAGTACTTC
CATSDPGKSSYEQYF
>-|TRBD1|TRBV9|TRBJ1-2
TGTGCCAGCAGCTTCCGACAGGGGGGATGGAATGGCTACACCTTC
CASSFRQGGWNGYTF
>-|-|TRBV5-6|TRBJ1-5
TGTGCCAGCAGCTTCCCCCAACATTTT
CASSFPQHF
>-|-|TRBV15|TRBJ1-5
TGTGCCACGAGCCGGGCCTCAAATCAGCCCCAGCATTTT
CATSRASNQPQHF
>-|TRBD2|TRBV5-4|TRBJ2-7
TGTGCCAGCAGCTCTGGATCTGAGGGAATAGCGGGGAGCTACGAGCAGTACTTC
CASSSGSEGIAGSYEQYF
>-|-|TRBV10-3|TRBJ2-7
TGTGCCATCAGTGACCGTATCGGGCAGTACTTC
CAISDRIGQYF
>-|TRBD2|TRBV2|TRBJ2-3
TGTGCAAGCAGTTACTCCAGCGGGGGGGGAGGTGAGCAGTATTTT
CASSYSSGGGGEQYF
>few|TRBD2|TRBV24-1|TRBJ2-3
TGTGCCACCAGTGATTGGGCTAGCGGGGGCCAGGCAGATACGCAGTATTTT
CATSDWASGGQADTQYF
>-|-|TRBV7-9|TRBJ2-7
TGTGCCAGCAGCTCAACACAAACAGGAATCTACGAGCAGTACTTC
CASSSTQTGIYEQYF
>-|-|TRBV7-6|TRBJ2-1
TGTGCCAGCAGCTTAATGGCGGGGAGCAACAATGAGCAGTTCTTC
CASSLMAGSNNEQFF
>-|TRBD2|TRBV20-1|TRBJ2-3
TGCAGTGCTGGGGACTACACCGGCGGGACAGATACGCAGTATTTT
CSAGDYTGGTDTQYF
>-|TRBD2|TRBV15|TRBJ2-1
TGTGCCACCAGCAGAGGTGGGACTAGCGGGAGGAGGGGGCAGTTCTTC
CATSRGGTSGRRGQFF
>-|-|TRBV29-1|TRBJ2-7
TGCAGCGTTGAATTGGGGTACGAGCAGTACTTC
CSVELGYEQYF
>few|-|TRBV7-3|TRBJ2-7
TGCGCCGGCAGCCAAGATTTGGGTCAATTTTTGGTCCTAGGCGAGCAGTACTTC
CAGSQDLGQFLVLGEQYF
>many|TRBD2|TRBV12-3/TRBV12-4|TRBJ2-5
TGTGCCAGCAGTTCCCCCCGCGGGGGGGATCTAGAGTACGGCCCACAAGAGACCCAGTACTTC
CASSSPRGGDLEYGPQETQYF